Listed here are 17 T cell receptor beta chains from one sample, sequenced in a study of cytomegalovirus exposure and HLA in healthy donors. PCR used 60 Vbeta primers and 13 Jbeta primers. Sequencing was performed with immunoSEQ multiplex PCR; in TCRdb, only in-frame clones are kept and a portion is missing. The sample has roughly 140,000 clones; around 77% are singletons. Sequencing was performed on PBMCs. The receptors here all came from a woman aged 50 to 60 in good health and CMV-seronegative.

The V gene is TRBV7-9, the J gene TRBJ2-3; TRBD2 is a possible D gene (7 bases). V was cut by 1 base and J by 10 bases, with 18 bases left in between. This CDR3 comprises 15 residues. Germline V gives CDR1 SEHNR, CDR2 FQNEAQ (reference sequence). Here the CDR3 reads CASSLEGVRLASQYF. CDR3 nucleotide sequence: TGTGCCAGCAGCTTAGAGGGGGTGAGACTAGCCTCGCAGTATTTT.

V and J are TRBV18 and TRBJ2-3, with 7 bases that match TRBD1. The CDR3 spans 16 residues. V was clipped by 2 bases and J by 2 bases; unmatched bases: 7. CDR1 and CDR2 (germline): KGHSH, LQKENI. CDR3 region: CASSPGQVLYTDTQYF. As DNA, the CDR3 is TGTGCCAGCTCACCAGGACAGGTCCTCTACACAGATACGCAGTATTTT.

V is TRBV7-3 and J is TRBJ2-1; D is perhaps TRBD2 (6 bases). This CDR3 spans 15 amino acids. Trimming pared 2 bases from V and 7 bases from J, leaving 15 bases between. CDR1 and CDR2 from the germline V gene are SGHTA and FQGTGA. The CDR3, as DNA: TGTGCCAGCAGCTTACTTCCGGGACTCATAAATGAGCAGTTCTTC. It encodes CASSLLPGLINEQFF.

The chain carries TRBV7-9 and TRBJ2-2, with 12 nucleotides matching TRBD2. This CDR3 spans 16 amino acids. Germline CDR1 SEHNR, CDR2 FQNEAQ (reference sequence). V was clipped by 5 bases and J by 3 bases; unmatched bases: 4. This chain's CDR3 is CASSLRTSGDTGELFF. The DNA for the CDR3 is TGTGCCAGCAGCCTCCGGACTAGCGGGGACACCGGGGAGCTGTTTTTT.

As regards this clone: Compared with germline, one end of the junction differs, possibly owing to a read error. This chain uses TRBV7-9 with TRBJ2-1; the match to TRBD1 covers 8 bases. The CDR3 covers 17 residues. CDR1 is SEHNR and CDR2 is FQNEAQ in the germline V gene (reference sequence). In nucleotides, the CDR3 is TGTTCCAGTACGCCTGGGGCAGGGGGCTTAGGTAACAATGAGCAGTTCTTC. This gives the protein CSSTPGAGGLGNNEQFF.

This clone was seen once. The chain recombines TRBV19 with TRBJ1-5; 9 bases agree with TRBD1. Germline values: CDR1 LNHDA, CDR2 SQIVND (reference sequence). The V and J ends lost 3 bases and 6 bases, in that order; junction bases with no gene match: 6. This CDR3 contains 15 residues. The CDR3 here is CASSMRTGVSQPQHF. The DNA for the CDR3 is TGTGCCAGTAGTATGAGGACAGGGGTTAGTCAGCCCCAGCATTTT.

There are many counts of this clone. The rearrangement joins TRBV11-3 to TRBJ2-1; 12 bases align to TRBD2. Trimming at V came to 5 bases and at J to 4 bases, leaving 6 bases not matched to a gene. The CDR3 spans 16 residues. The germline V gene has CDR1 SGHNT and CDR2 YENEEA. The CDR3 coding sequence is TGTGCCAGCAGCACCTCTAGCGGGGGGGATTACAATGAGCAGTTCTTC. The encoded protein is CASSTSSGGDYNEQFF.

In nucleotides, the CDR3 is TGTGCCAGCACCCAACGGACAGGGAATTATGGCTACACCTTC. This codes for CASTQRTGNYGYTF. This chain joins TRBV7-9 and TRBJ1-2, with 8 bases aligning to TRBD1. With V trimmed by 7 bases and J by 5 bases, 9 bases remained unmatched. The V gene's germline CDR1 is SEHNR and CDR2 FQNEAQ (reference sequence). This CDR3 spans 14 amino acids.

This chain joins TRBV27 and TRBJ1-2, with D unclear. This CDR3 contains 13 residues. The V end lost 2 bases, the J end lost 6 bases, and 10 bases lay between the germline ends. From germline, CDR1 is MNHEY and CDR2 SMNVEV (reference sequence). The CDR3 coding sequence is TGTGCCAGCAGTTTAGTGGGGAGAGATGGCTACACCTTC. Protein product: CASSLVGRDGYTF.

CDR3 sequence: CASTLGQVDVSPLHF. The DNA for the CDR3 is TGTGCCAGCACCCTGGGACAGGTTGACGTGTCACCCCTCCACTTT. The rearrangement joins TRBV2 to TRBJ1-6, with 8 bases lining up with TRBD1. This CDR3 spans 15 amino acids. Germline values: CDR1 SNHLY, CDR2 FYNNEI. V gave up 7 bases and J gave up 10 bases; unmatched junction bases: 12.

The V gene is TRBV2, the J gene TRBJ1-1; D is uncertain. The ends were cut back, 7 bases at V and 0 bases at J, with 9 bases in the middle. Germline V gene sequence: CDR1 SNHLY, CDR2 FYNNEI. This CDR3 has 13 amino acids. CDR3 in amino acids: CASKEGVNTEAFF. The DNA for the CDR3 is TGTGCCAGCAAGGAGGGAGTGAACACTGAAGCTTTCTTT.

The V gene is TRBV15, the J gene TRBJ2-7; 7 bases match TRBD2. The germline V gene encodes CDR1 LNHNV and CDR2 YYDKDF (reference sequence). V lost 5 bases, J lost 4 bases, and 11 bases stayed unmatched. There are 15 residues in the CDR3. CDR3 region: CATSRSGGSIYEQYF. For the CDR3, the DNA is TGTGCCACCAGCCGCTCGGGAGGCAGCATATACGAGCAGTACTTC.

The chain uses TRBV29-1 and TRBJ1-1; 7 bases line up with TRBD1. The CDR3 is 11 residues long. The germline V gene encodes CDR1 SQVTM and CDR2 ANQGSEA. V gave up 5 bases and J gave up 5 bases; unmatched junction bases: 2. CDR3 bases: TGCAGCGTTCGACAGGGAACTGAAGCTTTCTTT. Translating it yields CSVRQGTEAFF.

This clone was found once. The CDR3 spells CASSLFASTNTGELFF. CDR3 DNA: TGTGCCAGCAGCTTATTTGCTAGTACGAACACCGGGGAGCTGTTTTTT. J is TRBJ2-2 and V is TRBV7-6; no reliable D call. Germline-derived CDR1 and CDR2 are SGHVS and FNYEAQ. V was cut by 2 bases and J by 0 bases, with 10 bases left in between. CDR3 length: 16 amino acids.

The chain carries TRBV7-8 and TRBJ2-5, with 9 bases identical to TRBD1. The CDR3 contains 14 residues. CDR1 is SGHVS, CDR2 FQNEAQ, per germline. CDR3 amino acids: CATRGTGYQETQYF. The CDR3 DNA reads as TGTGCTACCCGCGGGACAGGGTACCAAGAGACCCAGTACTTC.

This sequence joins TRBV4-1 and TRBJ1-1; D may be TRBD1 (6 bases). This CDR3 is built from 14 residues. The V and J ends lost 0 bases and 2 bases respectively, with 7 bases between them. Germline V gene lookup returns CDR1 MGHRA and CDR2 YSYEKL. CDR3 in DNA: TGCGCCAGCAGCCAAGACAGGGGAAACACTGAAGCTTTCTTT. Its translation: CASSQDRGNTEAFF.

V usage is TRBV30 and J usage is TRBJ1-2; D call uncertain. The V end was cut by 0 bases, the J end by 7 bases, with 12 bases between. This CDR3 has 13 amino acids. Looked up from germline, CDR1 is GTSNPN and CDR2 is SVGIG (reference sequence). The CDR3 bases are TGTGCCTGGAGTGTAGGGCAGGCGGGTGGCTACACCTTC. As protein: CAWSVGQAGGYTF.